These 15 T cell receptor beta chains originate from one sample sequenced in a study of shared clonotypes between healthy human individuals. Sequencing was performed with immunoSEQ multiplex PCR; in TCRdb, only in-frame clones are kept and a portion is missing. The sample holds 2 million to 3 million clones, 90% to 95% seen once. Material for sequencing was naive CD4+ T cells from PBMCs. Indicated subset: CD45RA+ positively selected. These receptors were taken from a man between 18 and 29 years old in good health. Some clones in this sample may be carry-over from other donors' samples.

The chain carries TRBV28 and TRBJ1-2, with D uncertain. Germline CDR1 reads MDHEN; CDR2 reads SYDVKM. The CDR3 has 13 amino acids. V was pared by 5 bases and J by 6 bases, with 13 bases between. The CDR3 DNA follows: TGTGCCAGCAGTGTATCAAGAGGTAATGGCTACACCTTC. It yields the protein CASSVSRGNGYTF.

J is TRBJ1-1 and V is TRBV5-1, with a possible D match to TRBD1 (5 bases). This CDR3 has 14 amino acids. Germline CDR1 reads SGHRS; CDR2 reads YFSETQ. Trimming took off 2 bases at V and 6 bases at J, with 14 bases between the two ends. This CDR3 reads CASSFAVWDSEAFF. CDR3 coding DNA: TGCGCCAGCAGCTTTGCGGTCTGGGACTCTGAAGCTTTCTTT.

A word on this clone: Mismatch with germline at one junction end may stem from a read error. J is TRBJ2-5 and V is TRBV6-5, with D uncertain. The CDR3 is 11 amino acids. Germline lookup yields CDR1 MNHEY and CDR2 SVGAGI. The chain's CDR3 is CASSYRSPRHF. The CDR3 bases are TGTGCCAGCAGTTACAGGTCCCCCCGGCACTTC.

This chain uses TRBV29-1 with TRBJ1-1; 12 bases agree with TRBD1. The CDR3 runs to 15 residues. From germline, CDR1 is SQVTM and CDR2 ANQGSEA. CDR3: CRGDRGQVVGSEAFF. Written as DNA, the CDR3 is TGCAGAGGGGACAGGGGGCAAGTCGTAGGGTCTGAAGCTTTCTTT.

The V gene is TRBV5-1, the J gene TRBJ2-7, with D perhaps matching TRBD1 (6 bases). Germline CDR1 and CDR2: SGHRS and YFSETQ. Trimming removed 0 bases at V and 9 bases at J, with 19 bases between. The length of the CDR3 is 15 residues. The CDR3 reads CASSLAGQGQRGQYF. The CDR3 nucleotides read TGCGCCAGCAGCTTGGCCGGGCAGGGACAACGCGGGCAGTACTTC.

The CDR3 nucleotides read TGTGCCAGCAGCTTTCCGGGACAGGCCTCTAGGAATGAGCAGTTCTTC. This sequence encodes CASSFPGQASRNEQFF. The V gene is TRBV12-1, the J gene TRBJ2-1; the DNA was not used to check the table's D call, TRBD1. TRBV12-1 is a documented pseudogene. The CDR3 is 16 residues long.

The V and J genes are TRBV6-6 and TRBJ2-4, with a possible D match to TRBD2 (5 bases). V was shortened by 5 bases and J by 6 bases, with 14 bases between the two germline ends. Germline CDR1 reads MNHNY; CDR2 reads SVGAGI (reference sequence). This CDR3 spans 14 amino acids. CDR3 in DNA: TGTGCCAGCAGTCGCGGGTACGGGTTAAACATTCAGTACTTC. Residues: CASSRGYGLNIQYF.

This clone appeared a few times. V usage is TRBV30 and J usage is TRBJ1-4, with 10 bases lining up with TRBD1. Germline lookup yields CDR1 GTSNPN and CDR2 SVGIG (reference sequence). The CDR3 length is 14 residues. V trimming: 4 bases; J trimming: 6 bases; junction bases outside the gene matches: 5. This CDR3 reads CAWTRGQGDEKLFF. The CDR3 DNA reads TGTGCCTGGACGAGAGGACAGGGGGATGAAAAACTGTTTTTT. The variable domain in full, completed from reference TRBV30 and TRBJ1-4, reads SQTIHQWPATLVQPVGSPLSLECTVEGTSNPNLYWYRQAAGRGLQLLFYSVGIGQISSEVPQNLSASRPQDRQFILSSKKLLLSDSGFYLCAWTRGQGDEKLFFGSGTQLSVL.

In nucleotides, the CDR3 is TGTGCCTGGAGCAAGGGACAGGGGGCCGGACCGTATTTT. This sequence encodes CAWSKGQGAGPYF. V and J are TRBV30 and TRBJ2-3; 12 positions match TRBD1. J lost 14 bases, V lost 3 bases, and 9 bases had no gene match. The germline V gene encodes CDR1 GTSNPN and CDR2 SVGIG (reference sequence). CDR3 size: 13 residues. The full variable domain, completed using reference TRBV30 and TRBJ2-3, is SQTIHQWPATLVQPVGSPLSLECTVEGTSNPNLYWYRQAAGRGLQLLFYSVGIGQISSEVPQNLSASRPQDRQFILSSKKLLLSDSGFYLCAWSKGQGAGPYFGPGTRLTVL.

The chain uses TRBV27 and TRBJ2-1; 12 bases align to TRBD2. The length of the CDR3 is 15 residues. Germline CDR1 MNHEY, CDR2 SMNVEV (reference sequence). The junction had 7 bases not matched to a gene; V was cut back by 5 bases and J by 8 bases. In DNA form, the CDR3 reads TGTGCCAGCAGTCCACGACTAGCGGGAGTCTATGAGCAGTTCTTC. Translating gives CASSPRLAGVYEQFF.

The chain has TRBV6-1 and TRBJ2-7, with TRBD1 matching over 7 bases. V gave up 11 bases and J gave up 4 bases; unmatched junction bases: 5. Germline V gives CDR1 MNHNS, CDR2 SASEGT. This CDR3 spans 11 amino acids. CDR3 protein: CAAGQVYEQYF. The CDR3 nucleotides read TGTGCCGCCGGACAGGTATACGAGCAGTACTTC.

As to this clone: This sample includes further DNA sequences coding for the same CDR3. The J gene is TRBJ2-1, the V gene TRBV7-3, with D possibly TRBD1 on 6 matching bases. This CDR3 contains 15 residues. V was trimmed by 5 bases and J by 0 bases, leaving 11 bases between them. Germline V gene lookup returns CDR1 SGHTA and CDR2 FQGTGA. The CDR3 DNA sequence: TGTGCCAGCAGCAGCACAGGGACCTCCTACAATGAGCAGTTCTTC. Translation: CASSSTGTSYNEQFF.

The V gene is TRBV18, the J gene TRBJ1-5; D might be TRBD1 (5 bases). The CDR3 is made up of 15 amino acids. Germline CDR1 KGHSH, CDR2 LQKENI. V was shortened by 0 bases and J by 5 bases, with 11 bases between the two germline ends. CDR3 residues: CASSPPSPGDQPQHF. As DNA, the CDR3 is TGTGCCAGCTCACCACCATCCCCGGGGGATCAGCCCCAGCATTTT.

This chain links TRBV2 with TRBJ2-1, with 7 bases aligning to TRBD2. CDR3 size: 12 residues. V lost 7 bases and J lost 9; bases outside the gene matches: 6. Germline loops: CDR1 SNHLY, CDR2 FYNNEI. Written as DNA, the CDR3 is TGTGCCAGCACTGGGGGGGAAAGTGAGCAGTTCTTC. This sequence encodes CASTGGESEQFF.

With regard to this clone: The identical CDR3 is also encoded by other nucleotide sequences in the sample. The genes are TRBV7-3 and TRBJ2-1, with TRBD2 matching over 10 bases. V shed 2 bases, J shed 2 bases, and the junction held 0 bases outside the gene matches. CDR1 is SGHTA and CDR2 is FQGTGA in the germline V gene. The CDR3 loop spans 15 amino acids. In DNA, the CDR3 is TGTGCCAGCAGCTTAGGACTAGCGGCCTACAATGAGCAGTTCTTC. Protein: CASSLGLAAYNEQFF.